This T cell receptor beta chain was observed in a study of blood T cells in healthy people across ages. Each donor supplied approximately 10 milliliters of peripheral blood. Extracted total RNA amounted to at least 6 micrograms for each sample. With a J-beta primer mix and a sample-barcoded 5' primer, a second PCR ran about 7 to 11 cycles. In TCRdb, the 5' RACE reads were re-called with MiXCR into one record per CDR3 protein. Of 700,000 to 850,000 distinct CDR3 sequences listed, about 55% are singletons. The CDR3 covers 15 residues. Trimming at V came to 6 bases and at J to 4 bases, leaving 9 bases not matched to a gene.

Sequencing was performed on blood. The rearrangement uses TRBV12-3 or TRBV12-4 and TRBJ2-3; 8 bases agree with TRBD1. The TCR sequence derives from a man at least 80 years old in good health. The CDR3 DNA follows: TGTGCCAGCAGAATAGCTTCAGGGGGCTCAGATACGCAGTATTTT. It translates to CASRIASGGSDTQYF.